A selection of T cell receptor beta chains follows, all from one sample in a study of tumor and adjacent non-tumor tissue in lung cancer. One entry per CDR3 protein, called by TCRdb with MiXCR from the multiplex PCR reads. The table records 100,000 to 120,000 distinct CDR3 sequences, over 75% of them present only once. Specimen: lung tumor tissue. All receptors derive from a man between 65 and 80 years old with non-small cell lung cancer. Each CDR3 is given with its conserved first and last residue. A D gene is named only where the DNA matches it firmly. For some rows the clone size is stated as once, few or many, or as a class when expanded; others skip it.

D,V,size,J,CDR3,DNA
-,TRBV29-1,once,TRBJ2-5,CSTKPYLQIRQETQYF,TGCAGCACCAAGCCCTACCTCCAGATACGTCAAGAGACACAGTACTTC
-,TRBV29-1,-,TRBJ2-2,CSADVTEGTGQLFF,TGCAGCGCTGACGTAACGGAGGGCACCGGGCAGCTGTTTTTT
TRBD2,TRBV4-3,-,TRBJ2-1,CASSQYTSERYNERFF,TGCGCCAGCAGCCAGTATACTAGCGAGAGGTATAATGAGCGGTTCTTC
-,TRBV20-1,-,TRBJ1-6,CSARGTEHSPLQF,TGCAGTGCTAGAGGGACAGAGCATTCACCCCTCCAGTTT
TRBD1,TRBV12-3/TRBV12-4,-,TRBJ1-2,CASSGRDRDSYGYTF,TGTGCCAGTAGTGGCCGGGACAGGGATAGCTATGGCTACACCTTC
TRBD2,TRBV6-5,-,TRBJ2-2,CATRTSANTGELIF,TGTGCCACCAGGACTAGCGCCAACACCGGGGAGCTGATTTTT
TRBD1,TRBV11-3,-,TRBJ2-7,CASNTWDRAYEQHF,TGTGCTAGCAACACCTGGGACAGGGCCTACGAGCAGCACTTC
-,TRBV11-2,-,TRBJ2-5,CASSSSLTTQYF,TGTGCCAGCAGCTCGAGCCTCACGACCCAGTACTTC
-,TRBV5-1,-,TRBJ2-3,CASILSGVAGTDTQYF,TGCGCCAGCATCTTGTCCGGAGTAGCGGGCACAGATACGCAGTATTTT
-,TRBV12-3/TRBV12-4,many,TRBJ1-1,CASSLVGMNTEAFF,TGTGCCAGCAGTTTAGTGGGGATGAACACTGAAGCTTTCTTT
-,TRBV10-2,-,TRBJ2-1,CVSRSPGPSSHEQLF,TGCGTCAGCAGGTCCCCGGGACCCTCATCTCATGAGCAGTTATTC
TRBD1,TRBV5-4,-,TRBJ1-6,CASSRTGDHNSPHDF,TGTGCCAGCAGCCGAACAGGGGATCATAATTCACCCCACGACTTT
-,TRBV29-1,-,TRBJ2-3,CSVEEVVADMQYF,TGCAGCGTTGAAGAAGTAGTAGCAGATATGCAATATTTT
TRBD2,TRBV4-3,-,TRBJ2-1,CASSQDPAGAEYKEHFF,TGCGCCAGCAGCCAAGACCCAGCGGGAGCCGAATACAAAGAGCATTTCTTC
-,TRBV12-5,-,TRBJ2-7,CTSRSGGATYEQYF,TGTACTAGTCGTTCCGGCGGAGCTACCTATGAGCAGTACTTC
-,TRBV29-1,-,TRBJ2-4,CSVELRGFDFQYF,TGCAGCGTTGAACTTAGGGGTTTCGACTTTCAGTACTTC
-,TRBV6-6,-,TRBJ2-7,CTNSYSRAYEQYF,TGTACCAACAGTTACTCACGGGCCTACGAGCAGTACTTC
TRBD1,TRBV6-1,-,TRBJ2-7,CASSVGQRLNYEQYF,TGTGCTAGCAGTGTGGGACAGAGGCTTAACTACGAACAGTACTTC